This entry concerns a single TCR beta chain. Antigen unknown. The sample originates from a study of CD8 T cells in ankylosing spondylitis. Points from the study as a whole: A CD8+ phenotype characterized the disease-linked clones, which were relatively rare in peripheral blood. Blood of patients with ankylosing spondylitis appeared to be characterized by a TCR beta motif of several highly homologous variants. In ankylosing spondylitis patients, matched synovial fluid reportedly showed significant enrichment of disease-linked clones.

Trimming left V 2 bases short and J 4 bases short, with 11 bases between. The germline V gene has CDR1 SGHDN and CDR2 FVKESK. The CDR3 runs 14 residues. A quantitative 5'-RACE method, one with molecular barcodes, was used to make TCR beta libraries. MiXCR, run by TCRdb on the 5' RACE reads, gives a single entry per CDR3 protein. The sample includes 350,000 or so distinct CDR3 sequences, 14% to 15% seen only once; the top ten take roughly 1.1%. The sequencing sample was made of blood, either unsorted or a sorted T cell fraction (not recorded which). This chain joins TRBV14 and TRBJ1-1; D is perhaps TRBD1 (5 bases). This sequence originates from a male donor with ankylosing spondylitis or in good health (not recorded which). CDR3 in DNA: TGTGCCAGCAGCCAAAAGCCCCAGGGCACTGAAGCTTTCTTT. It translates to CASSQKPQGTEAFF.